This entry lists 28 T cell receptor beta chains sequenced from one sample in a study of T cell changes during pregnancy in multiple sclerosis. Measured with immunoSEQ multiplex PCR; TCRdb has only the in-frame clones, and not every one. The profile shows roughly 99,000 clones, about 91% of them singletons. The material was peripheral blood, obtained after pregnancy. These TCRs come from a female donor in good health, enrolled as a control in a pregnancy study.

This chain connects TRBV5-1 to TRBJ2-3; 10 nucleotides align to TRBD2. The CDR3 loop spans 14 amino acids. In germline, CDR1 is SGHRS, CDR2 YFSETQ. Trimming at V came to 4 bases and at J to 4 bases, leaving 3 bases not matched to a gene. Written as DNA, the CDR3 is TGCGCCAGCAGCCGAGCGGGGGGGGCAGATACGCAGTATTTT. Translating it yields CASSRAGGADTQYF.

Only one count was recorded for this clone. The chain joins TRBV29-1 to TRBJ1-1, with unresolved D. V was shortened by 7 bases and J by 1 base, with 19 bases between the two germline ends. The V gene's germline CDR1 is SQVTM and CDR2 ANQGSEA. CDR3 length equals 15 residues. CDR3 nucleotides: TGCAGCGCAGGACCTTTGAAAGGGAGGAACACTGAAGCTTTCTTT. Amino acids: CSAGPLKGRNTEAFF.

The rearrangement links TRBV13 to TRBJ2-7; TRBD2 matches at 10 bases. The CDR3 runs to 17 residues. V was clipped by 5 bases and J by 5 bases; unmatched bases: 15. Germline CDR1 PRHDT, CDR2 FYEKMQ (reference sequence). This CDR3 reads CASSRRLAGIVPHEQYF. The DNA of the CDR3 is TGTGCCAGCAGCCGGCGACTAGCGGGCATAGTTCCCCACGAGCAGTACTTC.

The chain recombines TRBV6-6 with TRBJ1-2; 10 nucleotides match TRBD1. This CDR3 spans 16 amino acids. After removal of 2 bases from V and 4 bases from J, the junction contained 7 bases not matched to a gene. In germline, CDR1 is MNHNY, CDR2 SVGAGI (reference sequence). For the CDR3, the DNA is TGTGCCAGCAGTTACAATGGACAGGGGGAGGGCTATGGCTACACCTTC. Residues: CASSYNGQGEGYGYTF.

This rearrangement joins TRBV30 to TRBJ2-7; D is possibly TRBD1 (6 bases). Germline assignment: CDR1 GTSNPN and CDR2 SVGIG (reference sequence). V gave up 1 base and J gave up 2 bases, with 9 bases separating them. The CDR3 runs to 13 residues. CDR3 loop: CAWSAGAPYEQYF. CDR3 bases: TGTGCCTGGAGTGCAGGGGCCCCCTACGAGCAGTACTTC.

The rearrangement uses TRBV7-9 and TRBJ2-5; D unresolved. Germline CDR1 SEHNR, CDR2 FQNEAQ (reference sequence). The V end lost 0 bases, the J end lost 4 bases, and 6 bases lay between the germline ends. The CDR3 is 13 amino acids. The DNA of the CDR3 is TGTGCCAGCAGCTTAGCGCATAGAGAGACCCAGTACTTC. It is translated as CASSLAHRETQYF.

The genes are TRBV2 and TRBJ1-4; 7 nucleotides line up with TRBD1. J was trimmed by 5 bases and V by 6 bases; bases with no gene match: 9. Germline assignment: CDR1 SNHLY and CDR2 FYNNEI. The CDR3 is 15 amino acids. The CDR3 nucleotides are TGTGCCAGCAGGGTACAGGGGTTTCGGAATGAAAAACTGTTTTTT. It codes for CASRVQGFRNEKLFF.

The genes are TRBV5-1 and TRBJ2-7, with TRBD2 as a possible D gene (6 bases). Germline loops: CDR1 SGHRS, CDR2 YFSETQ. This CDR3 spans 16 amino acids. V was clipped by 0 bases and J by 1 base, with 14 bases between them. For the CDR3, the DNA is TGCGCCAGCAGCTTGGAGTGGGTCGGGAGTTCCTACGAGCAGTACTTC. Amino acid sequence: CASSLEWVGSSYEQYF.

The chain combines TRBV15 with TRBJ2-7, with D tentatively TRBD1 (5 bases). CDR3 size: 15 residues. Germline-derived CDR1 and CDR2 are LNHNV and YYDKDF (reference sequence). The V gene lost 3 bases and the J gene lost 2 bases, with 14 bases spanning the gap. The CDR3 reads CATSRDFDSPYEQYF. In nucleotides, the CDR3 is TGTGCCACCAGCAGGGATTTTGACAGTCCCTACGAGCAGTACTTC.

The chain has TRBV6-5 and TRBJ1-1, with 7 bases matching TRBD1. This CDR3 contains 15 residues. In germline, CDR1 is MNHEY, CDR2 SVGAGI. Trimming removed 4 bases from V and 0 bases from J; junction bases left unmatched: 5. This chain's CDR3 is CASSWGTALNTEAFF. The CDR3 DNA reads TGTGCCAGCAGTTGGGGGACAGCACTGAACACTGAAGCTTTCTTT.

The gene calls are TRBV6-4 and TRBJ1-1, with a weak D call TRBD1 (6 bases). The CDR3 is 15 amino acids. The germline V gene encodes CDR1 MRHNA and CDR2 SNTAGT. Trimming took 9 bases from V and 2 from J, leaving 19 bases between them. CDR3 nucleotides: TGTGCCAGAAGAATTAAGACAGGAGAAAACACTGAAGCTTTCTTT. This translates into CARRIKTGENTEAFF.

V usage is TRBV7-9 and J usage is TRBJ2-7, with TRBD2 matching over 12 bases. CDR1 is SEHNR and CDR2 is FQNEAQ in the germline V gene (reference sequence). CDR3 length equals 14 residues. V gave up 5 bases and J gave up 4 bases; unmatched junction bases: 3. The CDR3 region is CASSTGLAGYEQYF. The DNA of the CDR3 is TGTGCCAGCAGCACGGGACTAGCGGGTTACGAGCAGTACTTC. Complete variable domain (other parts from reference TRBV7-9 and TRBJ2-7): DTGVSQNPRHKITKRGQNVTFRCDPISEHNRLYWYRQTLGQGPEFLTYFQNEAQLEKSRLLSDRFSAERPKGSFSTLEIQRTEQGDSAMYLCASSTGLAGYEQYFGPGTRLTVT.

This clone showed up just a few times. The chain has TRBV5-6 and TRBJ1-1; D possibly corresponds to TRBD1 (5 bases). CDR1 and CDR2 (germline): SGHDT, YYEEEE. V was trimmed by 1 base and J by 5 bases, leaving 9 bases between them. The length of the CDR3 is 13 residues. The CDR3 reads CASSLPRGTEAFF. The DNA for the CDR3 is TGTGCCAGCAGCTTGCCCCGGGGGACTGAAGCTTTCTTT.

The chain combines TRBV5-1 with TRBJ1-1, with D perhaps TRBD1 (5 bases). This CDR3 is built from 15 residues. V was pared by 2 bases and J by 0 bases, with 11 bases between. CDR1 is SGHRS, CDR2 YFSETQ, per germline. For the CDR3, the DNA is TGCGCCAGCAGCTTCGGACATACCATGAACACTGAAGCTTTCTTT. It is translated as CASSFGHTMNTEAFF.

The chain combines TRBV5-5 with TRBJ1-1; 9 bases match TRBD1. Germline V lookup: CDR1 SGHKS, CDR2 YYEKEE (reference sequence). The CDR3 is made up of 14 amino acids. V gave up 3 bases and J gave up 5 bases; unmatched junction bases: 5. CDR3 DNA sequence: TGTGCCAGCAGCTCCGGGACAGGGCCTACTGAAGCTTTCTTT. Translating gives CASSSGTGPTEAFF. The full variable domain, its missing parts supplied by reference TRBV5-5 and TRBJ1-1, is DAGVTQSPTHLIKTRGQQVTLRCSPISGHKSVSWYQQVLGQGPQFIFQYYEKEERGRGNFPDRFSARQFPNYSSELNVNALLLGDSALYLCASSSGTGPTEAFFGQGTRLTVV.

This clone has only one observation. The V gene is TRBV5-1, the J gene TRBJ2-1; 10 bases agree with TRBD2. Germline V CDR1 and CDR2: SGHRS, YFSETQ. The CDR3 loop spans 18 amino acids. Losses at the gene ends were 2 bases for V and 5 bases for J; bases not matched to a gene: 13. The CDR3 DNA reads as TGCGCCAGCAGCTTCCCCCGATTACTAGCGGGATTAAACAATGAGCAGTTCTTC. Protein: CASSFPRLLAGLNNEQFF.

This clone was picked up one time. CDR3 residues: CASRSLESPLHF. The CDR3 DNA reads as TGTGCCAGCAGGTCTTTAGAATCACCCCTCCACTTT. V gene TRBV2 combines with J gene TRBJ1-6; D unclear. Germline CDR1 SNHLY, CDR2 FYNNEI. This CDR3 spans 12 amino acids. V lost 6 bases and J 10 bases, leaving 10 bases between the germline ends.

This clone was detected only once. The CDR3 bases are TGTGCCAGCAGCTCCTTAGCGTCGGGGAGTGAGCAGTTCTTC. Translating it yields CASSSLASGSEQFF. The chain has TRBV11-3 and TRBJ2-1; D possibly corresponds to TRBD2 (5 bases). Germline V gene sequence: CDR1 SGHNT, CDR2 YENEEA. V dropped 4 bases and J dropped 9 bases, with 16 bases sitting between them. The CDR3 extends over 14 amino acids. The full variable domain, completed using reference TRBV11-3 and TRBJ2-1, is EAGVVQSPRYKIIEKKQPVAFWCNPISGHNTLYWYLQNLGQGPELLIRYENEEAVDDSQLPKDRFSAERLKGVDSTLKIQPAELGDSAVYLCASSSLASGSEQFFGPGTRLTVL.

The table lists this clone with a count of one. The chain joins TRBV19 to TRBJ1-5, with D perhaps matching TRBD1 (5 bases). CDR3 length: 13 amino acids. V lost 8 bases and J lost 6, with 14 bases in between. In germline, CDR1 is LNHDA, CDR2 SQIVND (reference sequence). CDR3 region: CASGPGLGQPQHF. In DNA form, the CDR3 reads TGTGCCAGTGGACCAGGGTTGGGTCAGCCCCAGCATTTT. Filled out from reference TRBV19 and TRBJ1-5, the complete variable domain reads DGGITQSPKYLFRKEGQNVTLSCEQNLNHDAMYWYRQDPGQGLRLIYYSQIVNDFQKGDIAEGYSVSREKKESFPLTVTSAQKNPTAFYLCASGPGLGQPQHFGDGTRLSIL.

The rearrangement joins TRBV6-4 to TRBJ2-1; TRBD2 aligns across 9 bases. This CDR3 comprises 18 residues. V was clipped by 0 bases and J by 5 bases; unmatched bases: 11. Germline V gene lookup returns CDR1 MRHNA and CDR2 SNTAGT. CDR3 DNA: TGTGCCAGCAGTGACTCAGATAGCAGGACTAGCGAAGACAATGAGCAGTTCTTC. This codes for CASSDSDSRTSEDNEQFF.

V gene TRBV19 combines with J gene TRBJ2-1; 7 bases line up with TRBD2. V lost 3 bases to trimming and J lost 8 bases; unmatched junction nucleotides: 4. The germline V gene encodes CDR1 LNHDA and CDR2 SQIVND (reference sequence). The CDR3 is made up of 13 amino acids. CDR3 sequence reads: CASSIGGGDEQFF. In DNA form, the CDR3 reads TGTGCCAGTAGTATTGGGGGAGGGGATGAGCAGTTCTTC.

The V gene is TRBV2, the J gene TRBJ2-2; tentatively, D is TRBD1 (5 bases). Trimming pared 6 bases from V and 3 bases from J, leaving 11 bases between. The CDR3 is 14 amino acids. Germline values: CDR1 SNHLY, CDR2 FYNNEI. The DNA of the CDR3 is TGTGCCAGCAGGGGGCTCGCGGACACCGGGGAGCTGTTTTTT. Residues: CASRGLADTGELFF.

The chain combines TRBV7-8 with TRBJ1-5, with 8 bases matching TRBD1. The germline CDR1 and CDR2 sequences are SGHVS and FQNEAQ. The CDR3 covers 14 residues. V dropped 1 base and J dropped 5; count of bases not matched to a gene: 1. CDR3 loop: CASSLDRGDQPQHF. In DNA form, the CDR3 reads TGTGCCAGCAGCTTAGACAGGGGGGATCAGCCCCAGCATTTT.

This sequence joins TRBV11-2 and TRBJ2-2; D uncertain. This CDR3 is 13 amino acids long. The V and J ends lost 4 bases and 1 base respectively, with 4 bases between them. From germline, CDR1 is SGHAT and CDR2 FQNNGV. CDR3 sequence: CASSYLNTGELFF. CDR3 nucleotides: TGTGCCAGCAGCTATCTGAACACCGGGGAGCTGTTTTTT.

The genes are TRBV6-6 and TRBJ2-7, with 8 bases lining up with TRBD2. Trimming removed 2 bases from V and 5 bases from J; junction bases left unmatched: 5. Germline V lookup: CDR1 MNHNY, CDR2 SVGAGI (reference sequence). The CDR3 sequence is 14 residues long. CDR3 sequence: CASSYAAGGDEQYF. Written as DNA, the CDR3 is TGTGCCAGCAGTTACGCCGCGGGAGGTGACGAGCAGTACTTC.

The chain employs TRBV5-5 and TRBJ2-7; 7 bases fit TRBD2. Germline CDR1 reads SGHKS; CDR2 reads YYEKEE (reference sequence). V lost 0 bases and J lost 7; bases outside the gene matches: 1. CDR3 length equals 12 residues. The CDR3 sequence: CASSLAGREQYF. For the CDR3, the DNA is TGTGCCAGCAGCTTGGCCGGGAGGGAGCAGTACTTC.

The J gene is TRBJ2-1, the V gene TRBV7-2, with D possibly matching TRBD2 (6 bases). CDR1 is SGHTA and CDR2 is FQGNSA in the germline V gene. V was pared by 2 bases and J by 1 base, with 9 bases between. The CDR3 totals 15 residues. The CDR3 sequence: CASSLRRESYNEQFF. The CDR3 DNA is TGTGCCAGCAGCTTAAGGAGGGAATCCTACAATGAGCAGTTCTTC.

The gene calls are TRBV4-1 and TRBJ2-1; 7 bases fit TRBD2. CDR3 length: 18 amino acids. CDR1 is MGHRA, CDR2 YSYEKL, per germline. V lost 0 bases to trimming and J lost 6 bases; unmatched junction nucleotides: 14. The CDR3 bases are TGCGCCAGCAGCCAAGATCCGGGAGAGGCGGGAGACCGCAATGAGCAGTTCTTC. It translates to CASSQDPGEAGDRNEQFF.